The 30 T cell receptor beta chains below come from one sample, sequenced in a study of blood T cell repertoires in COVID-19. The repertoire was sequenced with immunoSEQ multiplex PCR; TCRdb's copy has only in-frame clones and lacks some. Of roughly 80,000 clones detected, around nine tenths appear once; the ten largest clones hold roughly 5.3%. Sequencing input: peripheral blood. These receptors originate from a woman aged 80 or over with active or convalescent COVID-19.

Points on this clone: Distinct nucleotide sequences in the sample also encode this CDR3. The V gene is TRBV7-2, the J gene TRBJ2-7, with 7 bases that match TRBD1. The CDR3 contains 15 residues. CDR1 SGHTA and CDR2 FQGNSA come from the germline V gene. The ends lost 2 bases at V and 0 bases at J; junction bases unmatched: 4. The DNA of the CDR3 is TGTGCCAGCAGCTTATCGGGGACAGCCTCCTACGAGCAGTACTTC. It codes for CASSLSGTASYEQYF.

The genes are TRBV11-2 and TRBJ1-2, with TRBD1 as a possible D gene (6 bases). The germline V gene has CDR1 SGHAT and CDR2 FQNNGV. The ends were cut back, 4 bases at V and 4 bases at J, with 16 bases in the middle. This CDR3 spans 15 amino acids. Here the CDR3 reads CASSSTVQGPYGYTF. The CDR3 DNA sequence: TGTGCCAGCAGCTCCACTGTACAGGGCCCCTATGGCTACACCTTC.

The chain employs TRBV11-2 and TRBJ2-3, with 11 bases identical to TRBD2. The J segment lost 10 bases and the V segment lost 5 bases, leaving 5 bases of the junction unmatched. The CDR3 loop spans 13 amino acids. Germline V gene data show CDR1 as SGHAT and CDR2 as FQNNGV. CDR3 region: CASSPRLAGPQYF. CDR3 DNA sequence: TGTGCCAGCAGCCCGCGACTAGCGGGGCCGCAGTATTTT. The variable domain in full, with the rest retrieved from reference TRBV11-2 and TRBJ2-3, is EAGVAQSPRYKIIEKRQSVAFWCNPISGHATLYWYQQILGQGPKLLIQFQNNGVVDDSQLPKDRFSAERLKGVDSTLKIQPAKLEDSAVYLCASSPRLAGPQYFGPGTRLTVL.

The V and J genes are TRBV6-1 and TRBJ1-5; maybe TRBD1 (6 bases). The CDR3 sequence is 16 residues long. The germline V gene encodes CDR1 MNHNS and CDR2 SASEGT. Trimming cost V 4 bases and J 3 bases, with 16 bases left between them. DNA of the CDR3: TGTGCCAGCAGTGGGCGGACAGCCTTGCCCAATCAGCCCCAGCATTTT. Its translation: CASSGRTALPNQPQHF.

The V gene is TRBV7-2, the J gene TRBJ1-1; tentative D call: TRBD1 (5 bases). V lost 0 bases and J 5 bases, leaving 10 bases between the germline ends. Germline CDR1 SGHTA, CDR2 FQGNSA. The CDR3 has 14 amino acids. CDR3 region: CASSLAAGLTEAFF. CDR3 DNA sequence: TGTGCCAGCAGCTTAGCAGCAGGGTTGACTGAAGCTTTCTTT.

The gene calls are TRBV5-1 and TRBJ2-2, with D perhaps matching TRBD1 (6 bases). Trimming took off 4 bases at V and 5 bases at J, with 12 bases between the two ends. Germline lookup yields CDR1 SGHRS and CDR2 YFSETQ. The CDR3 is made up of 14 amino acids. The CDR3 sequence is CASSEQGRTGELFF. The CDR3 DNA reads TGCGCCAGCAGCGAACAGGGCAGGACCGGGGAGCTGTTTTTT.

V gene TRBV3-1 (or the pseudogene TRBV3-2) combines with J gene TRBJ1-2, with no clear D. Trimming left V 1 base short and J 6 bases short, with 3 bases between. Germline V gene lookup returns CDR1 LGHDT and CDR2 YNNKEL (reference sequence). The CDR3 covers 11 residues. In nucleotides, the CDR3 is TGTGCCAGCAGCCAAGGGCATGGCTACACCTTC. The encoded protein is CASSQGHGYTF.

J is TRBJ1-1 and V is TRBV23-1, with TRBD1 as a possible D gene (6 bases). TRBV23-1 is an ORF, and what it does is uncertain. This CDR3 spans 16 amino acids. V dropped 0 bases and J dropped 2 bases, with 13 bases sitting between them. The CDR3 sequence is CASSQSTGRANTEAFF. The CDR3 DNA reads TGCGCCAGCAGTCAATCAACAGGGAGGGCAAACACTGAAGCTTTCTTT.

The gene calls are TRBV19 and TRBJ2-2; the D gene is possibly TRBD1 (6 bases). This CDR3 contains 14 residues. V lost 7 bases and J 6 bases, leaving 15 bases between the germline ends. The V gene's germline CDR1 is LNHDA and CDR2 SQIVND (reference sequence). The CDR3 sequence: CASIGTSRAGELFF. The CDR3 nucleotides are TGTGCCAGTATCGGGACATCCCGCGCCGGGGAGCTGTTTTTT.

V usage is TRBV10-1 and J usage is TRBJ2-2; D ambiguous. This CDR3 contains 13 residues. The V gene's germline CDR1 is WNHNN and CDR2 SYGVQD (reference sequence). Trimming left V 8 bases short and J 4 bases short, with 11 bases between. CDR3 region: CASGWSGTGELFF. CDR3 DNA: TGCGCCAGCGGGTGGAGTGGCACCGGGGAGCTGTTTTTT.

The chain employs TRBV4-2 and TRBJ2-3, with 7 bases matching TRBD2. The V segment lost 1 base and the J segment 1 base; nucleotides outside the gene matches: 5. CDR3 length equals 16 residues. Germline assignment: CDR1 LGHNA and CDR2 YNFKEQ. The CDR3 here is CASSQVGGRGTDTQYF. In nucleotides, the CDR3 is TGTGCCAGCAGCCAAGTTGGGGGGAGGGGCACAGATACGCAGTATTTT.

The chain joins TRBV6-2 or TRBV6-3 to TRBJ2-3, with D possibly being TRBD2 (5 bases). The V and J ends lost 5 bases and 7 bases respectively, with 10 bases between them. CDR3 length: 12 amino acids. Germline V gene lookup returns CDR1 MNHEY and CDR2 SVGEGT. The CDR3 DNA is TGTGCCAGCAGTCCCCGGACTCATACGCAGTATTTT. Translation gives CASSPRTHTQYF.

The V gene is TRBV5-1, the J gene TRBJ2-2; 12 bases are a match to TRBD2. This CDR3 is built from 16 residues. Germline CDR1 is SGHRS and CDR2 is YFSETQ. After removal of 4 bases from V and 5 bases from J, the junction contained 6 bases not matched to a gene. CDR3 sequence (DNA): TGCGCCAGCAGCGCATACGGACTAGCGGGAACCGGGGAGCTGTTTTTT. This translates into CASSAYGLAGTGELFF.

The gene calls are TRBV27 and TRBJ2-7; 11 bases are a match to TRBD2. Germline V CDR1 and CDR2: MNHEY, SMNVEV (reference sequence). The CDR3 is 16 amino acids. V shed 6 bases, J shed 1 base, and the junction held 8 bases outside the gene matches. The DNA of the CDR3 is TGTGCCAGCAGGCCCCCCGGGACTAGCGGTTCCTACGAGCAGTACTTC. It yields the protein CASRPPGTSGSYEQYF.

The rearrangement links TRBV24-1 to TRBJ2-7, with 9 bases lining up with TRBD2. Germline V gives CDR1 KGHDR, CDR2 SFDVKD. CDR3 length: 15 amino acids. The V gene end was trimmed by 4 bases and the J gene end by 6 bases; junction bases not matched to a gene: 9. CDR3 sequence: CATSERSGSRGEQYF. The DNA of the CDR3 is TGTGCCACCAGTGAACGTAGCGGGAGTAGGGGCGAGCAGTACTTC.

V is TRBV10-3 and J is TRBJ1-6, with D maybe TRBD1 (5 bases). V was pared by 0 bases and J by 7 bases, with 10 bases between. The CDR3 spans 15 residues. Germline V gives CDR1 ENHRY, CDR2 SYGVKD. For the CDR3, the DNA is TGTGCCATCAGTGAGTCTAAGGCAGGGAATTCACCCCTCCACTTT. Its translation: CAISESKAGNSPLHF.

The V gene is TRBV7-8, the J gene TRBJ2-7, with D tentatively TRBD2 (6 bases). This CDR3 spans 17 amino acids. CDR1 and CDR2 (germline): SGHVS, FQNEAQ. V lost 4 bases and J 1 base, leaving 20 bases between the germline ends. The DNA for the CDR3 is TGTGCCAGCAGCTCCGGTCGGGACTCTCAGGGATCCTACGAGCAGTACTTC. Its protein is CASSSGRDSQGSYEQYF.

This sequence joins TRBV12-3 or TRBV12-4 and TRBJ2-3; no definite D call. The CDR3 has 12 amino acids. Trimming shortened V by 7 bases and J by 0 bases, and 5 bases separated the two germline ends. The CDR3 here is CASTLSTDTQYF. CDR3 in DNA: TGTGCCAGCACCCTAAGCACAGATACGCAGTATTTT.

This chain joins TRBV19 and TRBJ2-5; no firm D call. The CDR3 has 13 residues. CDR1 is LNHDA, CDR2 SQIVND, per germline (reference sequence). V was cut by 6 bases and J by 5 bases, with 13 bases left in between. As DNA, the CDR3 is TGTGCCAGTAGCACCTACGCTTTGGAGACCCAGTACTTC. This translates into CASSTYALETQYF. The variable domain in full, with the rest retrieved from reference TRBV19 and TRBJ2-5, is DGGITQSPKYLFRKEGQNVTLSCEQNLNHDAMYWYRQDPGQGLRLIYYSQIVNDFQKGDIAEGYSVSREKKESFPLTVTSAQKNPTAFYLCASSTYALETQYFGPGTRLLVL.

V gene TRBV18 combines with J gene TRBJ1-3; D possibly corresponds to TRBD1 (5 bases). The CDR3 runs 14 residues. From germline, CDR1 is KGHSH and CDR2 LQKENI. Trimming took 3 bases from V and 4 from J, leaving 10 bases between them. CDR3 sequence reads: CASSPGGGGNTIYF. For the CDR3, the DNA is TGTGCCAGCTCACCGGGCGGGGGAGGAAACACCATATATTTT.

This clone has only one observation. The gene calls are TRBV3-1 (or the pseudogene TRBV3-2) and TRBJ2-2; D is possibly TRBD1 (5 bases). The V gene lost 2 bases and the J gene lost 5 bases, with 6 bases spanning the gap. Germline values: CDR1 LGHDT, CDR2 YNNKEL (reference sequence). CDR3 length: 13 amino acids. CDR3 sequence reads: CASSQRGTGELFF. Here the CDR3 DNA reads TGTGCCAGCAGCCAAAGGGGAACCGGGGAGCTGTTTTTT.

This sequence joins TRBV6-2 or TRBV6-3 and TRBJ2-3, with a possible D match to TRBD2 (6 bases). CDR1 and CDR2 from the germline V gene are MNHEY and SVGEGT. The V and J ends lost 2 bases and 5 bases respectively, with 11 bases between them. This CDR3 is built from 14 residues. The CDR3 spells CASSYAGTRDTQYF. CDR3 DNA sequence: TGTGCCAGCAGTTACGCGGGAACCCGAGATACGCAGTATTTT.

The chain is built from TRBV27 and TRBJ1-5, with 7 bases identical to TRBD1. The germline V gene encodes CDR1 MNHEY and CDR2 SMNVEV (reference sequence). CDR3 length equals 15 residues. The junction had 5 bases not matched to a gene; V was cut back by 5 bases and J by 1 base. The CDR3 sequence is CASSRQGESNQPQHF. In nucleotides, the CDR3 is TGTGCCAGCAGTCGACAGGGAGAGAGCAATCAGCCCCAGCATTTT.

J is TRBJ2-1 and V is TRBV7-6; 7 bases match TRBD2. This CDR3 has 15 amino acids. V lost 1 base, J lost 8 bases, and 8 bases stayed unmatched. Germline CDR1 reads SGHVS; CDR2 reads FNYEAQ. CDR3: CASSLGVTSPHEQFF. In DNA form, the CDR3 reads TGTGCCAGCAGCTTAGGTGTGACTAGCCCTCATGAGCAGTTCTTC.

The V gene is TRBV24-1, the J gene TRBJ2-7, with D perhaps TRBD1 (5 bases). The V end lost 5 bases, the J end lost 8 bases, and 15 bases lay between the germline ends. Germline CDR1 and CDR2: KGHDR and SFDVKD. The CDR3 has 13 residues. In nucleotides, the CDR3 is TGTGCCACCAGTGCGGCAGGGCCCTTCCAGCAGTACTTC. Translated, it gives CATSAAGPFQQYF.

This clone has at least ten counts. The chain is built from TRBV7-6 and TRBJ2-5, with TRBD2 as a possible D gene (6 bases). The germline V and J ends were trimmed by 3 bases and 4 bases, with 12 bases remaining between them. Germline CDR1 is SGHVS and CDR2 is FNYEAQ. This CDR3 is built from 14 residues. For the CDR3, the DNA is TGTGCCAGCAGCTTCGGGACTCCTCGAGAGACCCAGTACTTC. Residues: CASSFGTPRETQYF. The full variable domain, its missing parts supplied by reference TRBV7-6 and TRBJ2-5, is GAGVSQSPRYKVTKRGQDVALRCDPISGHVSLYWYRQALGQGPEFLTYFNYEAQQDKSGLPNDRFSAERPEGSISTLTIQRTEQRDSAMYRCASSFGTPRETQYFGPGTRLLVL.

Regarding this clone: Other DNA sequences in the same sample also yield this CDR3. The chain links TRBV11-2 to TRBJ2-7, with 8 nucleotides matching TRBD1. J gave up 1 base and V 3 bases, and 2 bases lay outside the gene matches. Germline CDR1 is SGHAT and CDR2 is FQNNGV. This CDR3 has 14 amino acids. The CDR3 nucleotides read TGTGCCAGCAGCTTGGGGACAGGATCCTACGAGCAGTACTTC. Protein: CASSLGTGSYEQYF. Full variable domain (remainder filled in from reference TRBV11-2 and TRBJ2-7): EAGVAQSPRYKIIEKRQSVAFWCNPISGHATLYWYQQILGQGPKLLIQFQNNGVVDDSQLPKDRFSAERLKGVDSTLKIQPAKLEDSAVYLCASSLGTGSYEQYFGPGTRLTVT.

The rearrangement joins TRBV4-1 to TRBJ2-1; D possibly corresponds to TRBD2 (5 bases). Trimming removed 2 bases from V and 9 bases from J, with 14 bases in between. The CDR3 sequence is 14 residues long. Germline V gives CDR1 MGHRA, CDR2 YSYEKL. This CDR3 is CASSQRLATGEQFF. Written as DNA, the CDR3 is TGCGCCAGCAGCCAAAGGCTAGCTACGGGTGAGCAGTTCTTC.

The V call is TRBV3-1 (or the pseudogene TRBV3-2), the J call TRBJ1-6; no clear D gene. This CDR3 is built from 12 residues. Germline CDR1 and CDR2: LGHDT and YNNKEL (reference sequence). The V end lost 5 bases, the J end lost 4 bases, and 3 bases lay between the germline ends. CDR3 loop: CASSIYNSPLHF. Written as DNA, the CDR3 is TGTGCCAGCAGCATATATAATTCACCCCTCCACTTT.

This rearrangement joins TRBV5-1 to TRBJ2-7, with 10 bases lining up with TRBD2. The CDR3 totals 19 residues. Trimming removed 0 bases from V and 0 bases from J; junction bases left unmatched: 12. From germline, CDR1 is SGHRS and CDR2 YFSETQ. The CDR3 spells CASSLVLAGVPLSSYEQYF. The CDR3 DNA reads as TGCGCCAGCAGCTTGGTTCTAGCGGGGGTCCCCCTTAGCTCCTACGAGCAGTACTTC. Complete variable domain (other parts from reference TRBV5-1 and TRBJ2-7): KAGVTQTPRYLIKTRGQQVTLSCSPISGHRSVSWYQQTPGQGLQFLFEYFSETQRNKGNFPGRFSGRQFSNSRSEMNVSTLELGDSALYLCASSLVLAGVPLSSYEQYFGPGTRLTVT.